Listed below are T cell receptor beta chains from one sample, sequenced in a study of T cell responses to AZD1222 COVID-19 vaccine. Measured with immunoSEQ multiplex PCR; TCRdb has only the in-frame clones, and not every one. Found here are around 120,000 clones, around 84% of them singletons; the top ten hold approximately 15%. Source: peripheral blood, taken 28 days after the second AZD1222 dose. Receptors originate from an adult who received the AZD1222 COVID-19 vaccine. Each CDR3 is given with its conserved first and last residue. Fields, in order: CDR3 protein, CDR3 DNA, D gene, V gene, clone size, J gene. D genes are given only for firm matches. Only part of the rows carry a size: once, few, many, or a class if the clone is expanded.

CASSLGREKLFF	TGTGCCAGCAGCCTCGGGAGAGAAAAACTGTTTTTT	NA	TRBV7-9	few	TRBJ1-4
CASSPTGMSGYTF	TGTGCCAGCAGCCCGACAGGAATGAGCGGCTACACCTTC	NA	TRBV5-5	NA	TRBJ1-2
CAISEQGGYEQYF	TGTGCCATCAGTGAGCAGGGGGGTTACGAGCAGTACTTC	NA	TRBV10-3	NA	TRBJ2-7
CAWSLGRMGRNTIYF	TGTGCCTGGAGCCTCGGCAGGATGGGTAGAAACACCATATATTTT	NA	TRBV30	once	TRBJ1-3
CASSLGTANEKLFF	TGTGCCAGCAGCTTAGGGACGGCTAATGAAAAACTGTTTTTT	NA	TRBV7-2	NA	TRBJ1-4
CASSLGAGDYEQYF	TGTGCCAGCAGCTTAGGAGCCGGGGACTACGAGCAGTACTTC	NA	TRBV7-6	few	TRBJ2-7
CASSRAGDSTDTQYF	TGTGCCAGCAGCCGGGCGGGAGATAGCACAGATACGCAGTATTTT	TRBD2	TRBV7-2	once	TRBJ2-3
CAWSSGGLSYEQYF	TGTGCCTGGAGTTCGGGAGGCCTGAGCTACGAGCAGTACTTC	TRBD2	TRBV30	few	TRBJ2-7
CASSFGAGSYNEQFF	TGCGCCAGCAGCTTCGGGGCGGGTTCCTACAATGAGCAGTTCTTC	NA	TRBV5-1	NA	TRBJ2-1
CASSLGNRDRDYNEQFF	TGCGCCAGCAGCTTGGGGAACCGGGACAGAGACTACAATGAGCAGTTCTTC	TRBD1	TRBV5-1	NA	TRBJ2-1
CASSLVVGYGTGELFF	TGTGCCAGCAGCTTAGTTGTGGGGTATGGGACCGGGGAGCTGTTTTTT	NA	TRBV11-2	NA	TRBJ2-2
CASSLTEYNEQFF	TGTGCCAGCAGTCTGACCGAGTACAATGAGCAGTTCTTC	NA	TRBV27	NA	TRBJ2-1
CASSLRDHGNTIYF	TGTGCCAGCAGTTTAAGGGACCACGGAAACACCATATATTTT	NA	TRBV28	NA	TRBJ1-3
CASSPQDRVTSPLHF	TGTGCCAGCAGCCCCCAGGACAGGGTTACTTCACCCCTCCACTTT	TRBD1	TRBV11-3	NA	TRBJ1-6
CASTKGQIIAKNIQYF	TGTGCCAGCACCAAAGGACAGATAATAGCCAAAAACATTCAGTACTTC	NA	TRBV2	NA	TRBJ2-4
CASSRVGGWNEKLFF	TGTGCCAGCAGCCGCGTTGGGGGTTGGAATGAAAAACTGTTTTTT	NA	TRBV27	NA	TRBJ1-4
CASSPPTGALYEQYF	TGTGCCAGCAGCCCCCCGACAGGGGCGTTGTACGAGCAGTACTTC	TRBD1	TRBV3-1/TRBV3-2	NA	TRBJ2-7
CASSLRAISSGNTIYF	TGTGCCAGCAGTCTCAGGGCCATAAGCTCTGGAAACACCATATATTTT	NA	TRBV28	NA	TRBJ1-3
CASSLQVHQPQHF	TGTGCCAGCAGTTTGCAGGTCCATCAGCCCCAGCATTTT	NA	TRBV28	NA	TRBJ1-5
CASSSASADYEQYF	TGCGCCAGCAGCTCCGCTAGCGCCGACTACGAGCAGTACTTC	NA	TRBV5-1	NA	TRBJ2-7
CASSQGVGRMNSPLHF	TGTGCCAGCAGCCAAGGCGTCGGCAGGATGAATTCACCCCTCCACTTT	NA	TRBV3-1/TRBV3-2	once	TRBJ1-6
CASSLVDFVGDTEAFF	TGTGCCAGTAGTTTGGTTGACTTTGTAGGGGACACTGAAGCTTTCTTT	NA	TRBV19	NA	TRBJ1-1
CASSYSTRTRGPEQFF	TGTGCCAGCAGTTACTCGACTCGGACTAGGGGGCCTGAGCAGTTCTTC	NA	TRBV6-2/TRBV6-3	once	TRBJ2-1
CASSSTDRVRSPLHF	TGTGCCAGCAGTTCTACTGACAGGGTCAGATCACCCCTCCACTTT	TRBD1	TRBV6-5	NA	TRBJ1-6
CASSPGTFRVGELFF	TGTGCCAGCAGTCCCGGGACTTTTCGCGTCGGGGAGCTGTTTTTT	NA	TRBV2	NA	TRBJ2-2
CASSRLILTELSGNTIYF	TGTGCCAGCAGCCGCCTCATTTTAACAGAACTCTCTGGAAACACCATATATTTT	NA	TRBV11-2	few	TRBJ1-3
CASSEGTGGKGKLFF	TGTGCCAGTAGCGAGGGAACAGGGGGTAAAGGAAAACTGTTTTTT	TRBD1	TRBV19	NA	TRBJ1-4
CATSVSSGSIHEQFF	TGTGCCACCAGTGTATCTAGCGGGAGTATCCATGAGCAGTTCTTC	TRBD2	TRBV24-1	NA	TRBJ2-1
CASSEFTGGLNTEAFF	TGTGCCAGCAGTGAATTTACAGGGGGGCTGAACACTGAAGCTTTCTTT	TRBD1	TRBV6-1	NA	TRBJ1-1
CASSQDSGGNSPLHF	TGTGCCAGCAGCCAAGATTCAGGGGGTAATTCACCCCTCCACTTT	TRBD1	TRBV3-1/TRBV3-2	NA	TRBJ1-6
CASSLSWTEAFF	TGTGCCAGCAGCCTCAGTTGGACTGAAGCTTTCTTT	NA	TRBV6-2/TRBV6-3	NA	TRBJ1-1
CATNRDRGAGRSNQPQHF	TGTGCCACCAACCGGGACAGGGGGGCTGGAAGGAGCAATCAGCCCCAGCATTTT	TRBD1	TRBV24-1	NA	TRBJ1-5
CASSPRQGDTQYF	TGTGCCAGCAGCCCACGACAGGGAGATACGCAGTATTTT	TRBD1	TRBV12-3/TRBV12-4	NA	TRBJ2-3
CASRAQGINTGELFF	TGTGCCAGTAGAGCCCAGGGGATTAACACCGGGGAGCTGTTTTTT	NA	TRBV19	NA	TRBJ2-2
CASSLDPAGQGYEQYF	TGTGCCAGCAGCTTGGATCCGGCGGGACAGGGCTACGAGCAGTACTTC	TRBD1	TRBV11-1	many	TRBJ2-7
CAWSVLAGGSVDTQYF	TGTGCCTGGAGTGTACTAGCGGGAGGGTCTGTTGATACGCAGTATTTT	TRBD2	TRBV30	NA	TRBJ2-3
CSVESGISGNTIYF	TGCAGCGTTGAATCAGGGATCTCTGGAAACACCATATATTTT	NA	TRBV29-1	NA	TRBJ1-3
CAWSYRLNNQPQHF	TGTGCCTGGAGTTACAGGCTTAACAATCAGCCCCAGCATTTT	NA	TRBV30	few	TRBJ1-5
CASSTGTGTEAFF	TGCGCCAGCAGCACTGGGACCGGCACTGAAGCTTTCTTT	NA	TRBV5-1	NA	TRBJ1-1
CASSIGGREGYTF	TGTGCCAGCAGTATCGGAGGGAGGGAGGGCTACACCTTC	NA	TRBV7-9	NA	TRBJ1-2
CASSFRPAQGGTEAFF	TGTGCCAGCAGCTTCCGCCCGGCACAGGGAGGCACTGAAGCTTTCTTT	NA	TRBV7-8	NA	TRBJ1-1
CAPPGGSYNEQFF	TGTGCCCCTCCGGGGGGCTCCTACAATGAGCAGTTCTTC	TRBD2	TRBV10-3	NA	TRBJ2-1
CASSPRDQYGYTF	TGTGCCAGCTCTCCTCGGGACCAGTATGGCTACACCTTC	NA	TRBV12-3/TRBV12-4	few	TRBJ1-2
CAISGKDTGELFF	TGTGCCATCAGTGGGAAGGACACCGGGGAGCTGTTTTTT	NA	TRBV10-3	once	TRBJ2-2
CASSPPGIRTYGYTF	TGTGCCAGCAGCCCCCCTGGGATTAGGACCTATGGCTACACCTTC	NA	TRBV7-9	NA	TRBJ1-2
CASSTPTSEQYF	TGTGCCAGCAGTACACCGACTTCCGAGCAGTACTTC	NA	TRBV12-3/TRBV12-4	NA	TRBJ2-7
CASSRQGIATNEKLFF	TGTGCCAGTAGTAGACAGGGGATTGCAACTAATGAAAAACTGTTTTTT	TRBD1	TRBV19	once	TRBJ1-4
CASSLRQGGSTGELFF	TGCGCCAGCAGCTTGAGACAGGGAGGTAGCACCGGGGAGCTGTTTTTT	NA	TRBV5-1	NA	TRBJ2-2
CAPSGGSGTLNTEAFF	TGTGCCCCCTCGGGGGGTTCCGGGACTTTGAACACTGAAGCTTTCTTT	NA	TRBV30	NA	TRBJ1-1
CASSQETGTEAFF	TGTGCCAGCAGCCAAGAGACGGGCACTGAAGCTTTCTTT	NA	TRBV4-2	NA	TRBJ1-1
CASFSTVGDGYTF	TGTGCCAGCTTTTCTACGGTCGGGGATGGCTACACCTTC	NA	TRBV28	medium-sized	TRBJ1-2
CASRDTVYFGNQPQHF	TGTGCCAGTAGGGACACTGTTTATTTCGGCAATCAGCCCCAGCATTTT	NA	TRBV19	NA	TRBJ1-5
CASSYSTSSGNTIYF	TGTGCCAGCAGTTACTCGACGAGCTCTGGAAACACCATATATTTT	NA	TRBV6-2/TRBV6-3	NA	TRBJ1-3
CASSRDRETDTQYF	TGTGCCAGCAGCCGGGACAGGGAGACAGATACGCAGTATTTT	TRBD1	TRBV6-4	NA	TRBJ2-3
CASSPRTELNTEAFF	TGTGCCAGCAGCCCCCGGACAGAATTGAACACTGAAGCTTTCTTT	NA	TRBV7-9	NA	TRBJ1-1
CASSPGWGNTEAFF	TGTGCCAGCAGCCCAGGGTGGGGGAACACTGAAGCTTTCTTT	NA	TRBV2	NA	TRBJ1-1
CASSIEGTILYNEQFF	TGTGCCAGTAGTATAGAGGGGACTATTCTCTACAATGAGCAGTTCTTC	TRBD2	TRBV19	once	TRBJ2-1